This T cell receptor beta chain emerged from a study of cytomegalovirus exposure and HLA in healthy donors. In the study overall: The use of the same platform for the roughly 110 validation repertoires and the approximately 670 first-cohort repertoires was reported by a later analysis.

Method: immunoSEQ multiplex PCR; TCRdb's copy keeps in-frame clones and lacks some. This sample has 120,000 or so clones, with 80% to 90% found just once. General observations from the study: A list of 150 or so TCR beta chains associated with cytomegalovirus was given. The classifier reportedly diagnosed cytomegalovirus status with high sensitivity and specificity. As confirmed in vitro, three CMV-associated chains were specific for CMV antigens.

The germline CDR1 and CDR2 sequences are MGHDK and SYGVNS. The V segment lost 4 bases and the J segment 6 bases; nucleotides outside the gene matches: 5. This CDR3 region has 14 residues. To note about this clone: What it binds is unknown.

The chain carries TRBV25-1 and TRBJ1-4; 7 nucleotides line up with TRBD1. The TCR sequence derives from a woman aged 18 to 35 in good health and CMV-seronegative. Sequencing input: PBMCs. The CDR3 reads CASSADRVHEKLFF. Here the CDR3 DNA reads TGTGCCAGCAGTGCTGACAGGGTTCATGAAAAACTGTTTTTT.